The 28 T cell receptor beta chains in this list originate from one sample, sequenced in a study of a mutant IDH1 vaccine in newly diagnosed glioma. Their cognate antigens are unknown. Repertoires were generated with immunoSEQ multiplex PCR, while TCRdb's copy carries only in-frame clones and drops some. The data contain tens of thousands of clones, over 80% of them singletons. Noted time point: week 47, end of study. Every vaccination contained 300 ug of the mutant IDH1 20-mer peptide and was paired with topical imiquimod. The input for sequencing was PBMCs, taken from a glioma patient whose treatment included an IDH1 peptide vaccine. These receptors originate from a man younger than 40 with glioma.

The chain uses TRBV9 and TRBJ1-6; no definite D call. The V gene's germline CDR1 is SGDLS and CDR2 YYNGEE. This CDR3 is 17 amino acids long. The V and J ends lost 0 bases and 0 bases respectively, with 10 bases between them. CDR3 nucleotide sequence: TGTGCCAGCAGCGTAGCAGTTCTGAGCTCCTATAATTCACCCCTCCACTTT. Protein sequence: CASSVAVLSSYNSPLHF.

The chain couples TRBV30 to TRBJ2-5; no reliable D call. Trimming took 0 bases from V and 6 from J, leaving 11 bases between them. This CDR3 region has 13 residues. Germline CDR1 and CDR2: GTSNPN and SVGIG (reference sequence). Here the CDR3 reads CAWSVQLMKTQYF. As DNA, the CDR3 is TGTGCCTGGAGTGTGCAACTGATGAAGACCCAGTACTTC.

The V and J genes are TRBV5-1 and TRBJ2-3; D may be TRBD1 (6 bases). Germline values: CDR1 SGHRS, CDR2 YFSETQ. The CDR3 sequence is 18 residues long. The ends were cut back, 6 bases at V and 0 bases at J, with 23 bases in the middle. CDR3 protein: CASIRGAPGTSSTDTQYF. In DNA, the CDR3 is TGCGCCAGCATCAGGGGTGCGCCCGGGACCTCGAGCACAGATACGCAGTATTTT. Using reference TRBV5-1 and TRBJ2-3 for the parts outside the CDR3, the full variable domain is KAGVTQTPRYLIKTRGQQVTLSCSPISGHRSVSWYQQTPGQGLQFLFEYFSETQRNKGNFPGRFSGRQFSNSRSEMNVSTLELGDSALYLCASIRGAPGTSSTDTQYFGPGTRLTVL.

The chain recombines TRBV7-9 with TRBJ2-5; no clear D gene. V was clipped by 1 base and J by 5 bases, with 8 bases between them. CDR1 and CDR2 (germline): SEHNR, FQNEAQ (reference sequence). This CDR3 contains 13 residues. CDR3 sequence: CASSLVHIETQYF. DNA for the CDR3: TGTGCCAGCAGCTTAGTTCACATCGAGACCCAGTACTTC.

This chain connects TRBV25-1 to TRBJ1-2, with 7 bases fitting TRBD1. Trimming cost V 5 bases and J 8 bases; bases outside gene matches: 14. CDR1 is MGHDK, CDR2 SYGVNS, per germline. This CDR3 spans 15 amino acids. The CDR3 sequence: CASSPTGQFNRGYTF. DNA of the CDR3: TGTGCCAGCAGTCCAACGGGACAGTTTAATCGGGGCTACACCTTC.

The gene calls are TRBV5-4 and TRBJ2-2, with a weak D call TRBD1 (5 bases). The CDR3 runs to 15 residues. Germline values: CDR1 SGHNT, CDR2 YYREEE (reference sequence). Trimming shortened V by 0 bases and J by 2 bases, and 8 bases separated the two germline ends. CDR3 coding DNA: TGTGCCAGCAGCTTGGCCCAGGGAAACACCGGGGAGCTGTTTTTT. It encodes CASSLAQGNTGELFF. The entire variable domain, with the rest obtained from reference TRBV5-4 and TRBJ2-2, is as follows: ETGVTQSPTHLIKTRGQQVTLRCSSQSGHNTVSWYQQALGQGPQFIFQYYREEENGRGNFPPRFSGLQFPNYSSELNVNALELDDSALYLCASSLAQGNTGELFFGEGSRLTVL.

The chain uses TRBV4-1 and TRBJ1-1; no clear D gene. This CDR3 has 15 amino acids. Germline CDR1 is MGHRA and CDR2 is YSYEKL. V lost 1 base to trimming and J lost 0 bases, with 9 bases between them. CDR3 nucleotides: TGCGCCAGCAGCCAAGTTCGGGTAATGAACACTGAAGCTTTCTTT. It is translated as CASSQVRVMNTEAFF.

The rearrangement joins TRBV28 to TRBJ2-1, with 9 bases that match TRBD2. The CDR3 runs 17 residues. V was pared by 2 bases and J by 7 bases, with 12 bases of the junction left unmatched. Germline V gives CDR1 MDHEN, CDR2 SYDVKM. The CDR3 reads CASSLGGTSKLANEQFF. The CDR3 region has the DNA TGTGCCAGCAGTTTAGGAGGGACTAGCAAGCTGGCAAATGAGCAGTTCTTC.

The chain links TRBV6-1 to TRBJ1-3; weak D call: TRBD1 (5 bases). This CDR3 contains 15 residues. V lost 4 bases to trimming and J lost 1 base, with 11 bases between them. The germline CDR1 and CDR2 sequences are MNHNS and SASEGT. The CDR3 reads CASSGGVYSGNTIYF. CDR3 bases: TGTGCCAGCAGTGGGGGGGTTTATTCTGGAAACACCATATATTTT.

The chain has TRBV19 and TRBJ2-7, with D possibly matching TRBD2 (5 bases). The CDR3 length is 15 residues. V dropped 5 bases and J dropped 3 bases, with 17 bases sitting between them. Germline V gives CDR1 LNHDA, CDR2 SQIVND (reference sequence). CDR3: CASSYGNSKIYEQYF. Here the CDR3 DNA reads TGTGCCAGTAGTTACGGGAACAGCAAAATCTACGAGCAGTACTTC.

The CDR3 DNA follows: TGCGCCAGCAGCTTGGTAGGCGGGAGAAGCACAGATACGCAGTATTTT. The encoded protein is CASSLVGGRSTDTQYF. This chain uses TRBV5-1 with TRBJ2-3; 7 bases match TRBD2. This CDR3 spans 16 amino acids. J gave up 0 bases and V 0 bases, and 4 bases lay outside the gene matches. Germline loops: CDR1 SGHRS, CDR2 YFSETQ. Full variable domain (outside the CDR3, taken from reference TRBV5-1 and TRBJ2-3): KAGVTQTPRYLIKTRGQQVTLSCSPISGHRSVSWYQQTPGQGLQFLFEYFSETQRNKGNFPGRFSGRQFSNSRSEMNVSTLELGDSALYLCASSLVGGRSTDTQYFGPGTRLTVL.

V gene TRBV6-1 combines with J gene TRBJ2-5; TRBD1 aligns across 8 bases. This CDR3 has 15 amino acids. The junction had 9 bases not matched to a gene; V was cut back by 6 bases and J by 3 bases. Germline V gives CDR1 MNHNS, CDR2 SASEGT. The CDR3 nucleotides read TGTGCCAGCAGAGCAGGGGGCAATTGGAAAGAGACCCAGTACTTC. Translation: CASRAGGNWKETQYF.

In nucleotides, the CDR3 is TGCGCCAGCAGTTCAGCAGGGACAGGTGGTCGGGGTGAGCAGTTCTTC. This translates into CASSSAGTGGRGEQFF. This chain connects TRBV4-1 to TRBJ2-1; 8 nucleotides line up with TRBD1. V lost 6 bases, J lost 9 bases, and 16 bases stayed unmatched. CDR3 length: 16 residues. The germline CDR1 and CDR2 sequences are MGHRA and YSYEKL.

V usage is TRBV7-8 and J usage is TRBJ1-5; possibly TRBD1 for D (6 bases). The CDR3 is 16 residues long. Trimming took off 0 bases at V and 0 bases at J, with 9 bases between the two ends. CDR1 is SGHVS, CDR2 FQNEAQ, per germline. The CDR3 reads CASSLAWTDSNQPQHF. Here the CDR3 DNA reads TGTGCCAGCAGCTTAGCATGGACAGATAGCAATCAGCCCCAGCATTTT.

A few counts support this clone. The chain couples TRBV4-1 to TRBJ1-1, with D maybe TRBD1 (5 bases). Germline V gene sequence: CDR1 MGHRA, CDR2 YSYEKL. The V and J ends lost 0 bases and 7 bases respectively, with 12 bases between them. CDR3 size: 14 residues. This chain's CDR3 is CASSQDRGSGEAFF. The CDR3 bases are TGCGCCAGCAGCCAAGATCGGGGGAGCGGTGAAGCTTTCTTT.

The CDR3 sequence is CASMGQANQPQHF. The DNA of the CDR3 is TGTGCCAGCATGGGTCAGGCTAATCAGCCCCAGCATTTT. The V and J genes are TRBV6-1 and TRBJ1-5; D remains ambiguous. The V gene lost 7 bases and the J gene lost 4 bases, with 11 bases spanning the gap. This CDR3 has 13 residues. CDR1 is MNHNS and CDR2 is SASEGT in the germline V gene.

The V gene is TRBV7-8, the J gene TRBJ1-5, with D perhaps TRBD1 (6 bases). The germline V gene encodes CDR1 SGHVS and CDR2 FQNEAQ. V was trimmed by 1 base and J by 8 bases, leaving 12 bases between them. This CDR3 is 14 amino acids long. The CDR3 DNA reads as TGTGCCAGCAGCTTAGATTGGGGGCGAGAGCCCCAGCATTTT. This encodes CASSLDWGREPQHF. Using reference TRBV7-8 and TRBJ1-5 for the parts outside the CDR3, the full variable domain is GAGVSQSPRYKVAKRGQDVALRCDPISGHVSLFWYQQALGQGPEFLTYFQNEAQLDKSGLPSDRFFAERPEGSVSTLKIQRTQQEDSAVYLCASSLDWGREPQHFGDGTRLSIL.

The chain links TRBV29-1 to TRBJ1-1, with D hard to call. The V gene lost 2 bases and the J gene lost 6 bases, with 7 bases spanning the gap. CDR3 size: 11 residues. Germline assignment: CDR1 SQVTM and CDR2 ANQGSEA. CDR3 DNA: TGCAGCGTTGAAATAGGAGCTGAAGCTTTCTTT. As protein: CSVEIGAEAFF.

This chain joins TRBV5-6 and TRBJ2-7; D is possibly TRBD1 or TRBD2 (6 bases each). Per the germline V gene, CDR1 is SGHDT and CDR2 is YYEEEE. V lost 5 bases to trimming and J lost 3 bases, with 27 bases between them. This CDR3 is 18 amino acids long. The CDR3, as DNA: TGTGCCAGCAGGACTGGGGGGCTAACACTAGACGCGGACTACGAGCAGTACTTC. Translation gives CASRTGGLTLDADYEQYF.

There are a few counts of this clone. The CDR3 sequence: CSAPGLRAQHF. CDR3 nucleotides: TGCAGTGCCCCCGGGCTGCGGGCCCAGCATTTT. The V call is TRBV20-1, the J call TRBJ1-5; unclear D gene. This CDR3 has 11 residues. The V end was cut by 6 bases, the J end by 11 bases, with 14 bases between. Germline lookup yields CDR1 DFQATT and CDR2 SNEGSKA (reference sequence).

The V call is TRBV10-3, the J call TRBJ2-6; TRBD2 is a possible D gene (5 bases). The CDR3 covers 14 residues. V was cut by 6 bases and J by 7 bases, with 13 bases left in between. Germline V gene data show CDR1 as ENHRY and CDR2 as SYGVKD. The CDR3 is CAIRSAAGANVLTF. CDR3 nucleotide sequence: TGTGCCATCAGATCAGCGGCGGGTGCCAACGTCCTGACTTTC.

This chain uses TRBV28 with TRBJ2-1, with TRBD1 matching over 12 bases. The CDR3 spans 15 residues. Trimming removed 5 bases from V and 12 bases from J; junction bases left unmatched: 11. Germline values: CDR1 MDHEN, CDR2 SYDVKM. The CDR3 sequence: CASSPSGTGGEGQFF. For the CDR3, the DNA is TGTGCCAGCAGTCCTTCCGGGACAGGGGGCGAGGGGCAGTTCTTC.

This rearrangement joins TRBV5-6 to TRBJ1-4, with 7 bases lining up with TRBD1. With V trimmed by 2 bases and J by 8 bases, 9 bases remained unmatched. The CDR3 has 15 amino acids. Germline V gene data show CDR1 as SGHDT and CDR2 as YYEEEE. CDR3 bases: TGTGCCAGCAGCTTATTTGGACAGGCGGGGGAAAAACTGTTTTTT. This codes for CASSLFGQAGEKLFF.

This clone was recorded only once. The genes are TRBV5-1 and TRBJ2-7; 10 bases are a match to TRBD2. J lost 0 bases, V lost 1 base, and 7 bases had no gene match. This CDR3 contains 17 residues. From germline, CDR1 is SGHRS and CDR2 YFSETQ. CDR3 nucleotides: TGCGCCAGCAGCTTGTTAGCACTAGCGGGGCTCTCCTACGAGCAGTACTTC. Protein product: CASSLLALAGLSYEQYF.

In its sample, this clone was seen a few times. This sequence joins TRBV30 and TRBJ1-2; 7 positions agree with TRBD1. The length of the CDR3 is 13 residues. V lost 5 bases and J lost 4; bases outside the gene matches: 7. From germline, CDR1 is GTSNPN and CDR2 SVGIG (reference sequence). CDR3 sequence (DNA): TGTGCCTGGTCCGGGACAGAAGGCTATGGCTACACCTTC. It specifies CAWSGTEGYGYTF.

The gene calls are TRBV14 and TRBJ2-3; D is unclear. Looked up from germline, CDR1 is SGHDN and CDR2 is FVKESK. This CDR3 contains 13 residues. The germline V and J ends were trimmed by 3 bases and 5 bases, with 9 bases remaining between them. The CDR3 sequence is CASSHPNRDTQYF. Here the CDR3 DNA reads TGTGCCAGCAGCCACCCAAATAGAGATACGCAGTATTTT.

J is TRBJ1-1 and V is TRBV5-8; D is perhaps TRBD1 (5 bases). Germline CDR1 and CDR2: SGHTS and YDEGEE. The CDR3 runs to 14 residues. V gave up 2 bases and J gave up 1 base, with 9 bases separating them. CDR3 residues: CASSFYGANTEAFF. DNA of the CDR3: TGTGCCAGCAGCTTTTACGGGGCGAACACTGAAGCTTTCTTT.

This rearrangement joins TRBV27 to TRBJ2-1; 7 bases are a match to TRBD1. The CDR3 is 13 residues long. V was pared by 2 bases and J by 7 bases, with 2 bases of the junction left unmatched. Germline lookup yields CDR1 MNHEY and CDR2 SMNVEV (reference sequence). The CDR3 coding sequence is TGTGCCAGCAGTTTACACAGGGGTAATGAGCAGTTCTTC. Residues: CASSLHRGNEQFF.